The 5 T cell receptor beta chains listed next were all sequenced from one sample in a study of PD-1 blockade in mismatch repair-deficient tumors. Repertoires were generated with immunoSEQ multiplex PCR, while TCRdb's copy carries only in-frame clones and drops some. Of over 75,000 clones in the sample, 81% were seen once. Sequenced here: peripheral blood, sampled 12 weeks after starting pembrolizumab. These TCRs come from an adult with mismatch repair-deficient cancer.

The chain couples TRBV18 to TRBJ1-1; tentative D call: TRBD1 (5 bases). The CDR3 is 15 amino acids. V was pared by 4 bases and J by 0 bases, with 12 bases between. Germline values: CDR1 KGHSH, CDR2 LQKENI. DNA of the CDR3: TGTGCCAGCTCACTTTGGGGGTCCATGAACACTGAAGCTTTCTTT. Residues: CASSLWGSMNTEAFF.

V is TRBV7-9 and J is TRBJ2-5, with D possibly being TRBD1 (5 bases). CDR1 is SEHNR and CDR2 is FQNEAQ in the germline V gene (reference sequence). V gave up 5 bases and J gave up 1 base, with 14 bases separating them. CDR3 size: 15 residues. The CDR3 region has the DNA TGTGCCAGCAGCCGACAGCTAGATTTCCAAGAGACCCAGTACTTC. Translating gives CASSRQLDFQETQYF.

Here the CDR3 DNA reads TGTGCCAGCAGCGGGGCACAAGAGACCCAGTACTTC. Protein sequence: CASSGAQETQYF. The gene calls are TRBV6-6 and TRBJ2-5; either TRBD1 or TRBD2 may fit D (5 bases each). There are 12 residues in the CDR3. Germline V CDR1 and CDR2: MNHNY, SVGAGI (reference sequence). V was shortened by 6 bases and J by 2 bases, with 7 bases between the two germline ends.

A single count supports this clone. The V gene is TRBV6-6, the J gene TRBJ2-4; no reliable D call. The V gene's germline CDR1 is MNHNY and CDR2 SVGAGI (reference sequence). This CDR3 spans 15 amino acids. V shed 0 bases and J shed 3 bases, with 9 bases lying between them. CDR3 in amino acids: CASSYSSSGKNIQYF. The CDR3 DNA sequence: TGTGCCAGCAGTTACTCGAGCTCGGGCAAAAACATTCAGTACTTC.

The chain uses TRBV5-1 and TRBJ2-7; D perhaps matches TRBD2 (6 bases). The CDR3 has 14 residues. The V gene lost 5 bases and the J gene lost 1 base, with 13 bases spanning the gap. Germline CDR1 and CDR2: SGHRS and YFSETQ. DNA of the CDR3: TGCGCCAGCAGGCGGGACGCATCTTCCTACGAGCAGTACTTC. It specifies CASRRDASSYEQYF.